One and the same sample provided the 2 T cell receptor beta chains below, sequenced in a study of long-term antiretroviral therapy in people with HIV. Researchers report immunoSEQ v3.0 was run at survey level. Sequencing used immunoSEQ multiplex PCR; TCRdb keeps in-frame clones, though not all of them. The sample holds around 29,000 clones; roughly 94% are singletons and the top ten take about 3.4%. The sample was unsorted PBMCs, taken 5.3 years after starting antiretroviral therapy. The receptors were gathered from a man aged 45-65 years with HIV.

The gene calls are TRBV6-5 and TRBJ2-1; D may be TRBD2 (6 bases). The CDR3 runs 16 residues. Germline V gene lookup returns CDR1 MNHEY and CDR2 SVGAGI. With 2 bases removed from V and 3 bases from J, the gap between germline ends came to 14 bases. In nucleotides, the CDR3 is TGTGCCAGCAGTTACGAGGCGGGGAGGTTCTACAATGAGCAGTTCTTC. This sequence encodes CASSYEAGRFYNEQFF.

This clone is deemed large (0.1 to 1%). This chain links TRBV4-3 with TRBJ1-1; 9 bases match TRBD1. The germline V gene encodes CDR1 LGHNA and CDR2 YSLEER. CDR3 size: 15 residues. V was pared by 6 bases and J by 0 bases, with 5 bases of the junction left unmatched. The CDR3 nucleotides read TGCGCCAGCAGTTTGGACAGGGGTATGAACACTGAAGCTTTCTTT. Translation gives CASSLDRGMNTEAFF.